Included here is one T cell receptor (beta chain) sequence, with context. Amplification used 60 Vbeta primers and 13 Jbeta primers. Here immunoSEQ multiplex PCR was the method, and the copy in TCRdb shows in-frame clones only, minus some. The sample has about 210,000 clones, about 90% seen once. The data originate from a study of cytomegalovirus exposure and HLA in healthy donors. The germline V gene encodes CDR1 ENHRY and CDR2 SYGVKD. V lost 10 bases, J lost 7 bases, and 7 bases stayed unmatched. This CDR3 region has 14 residues. Sequenced sample: PBMCs. The clonotype comes from a boy between 2 and 15 years old in good health and CMV-seronegative. The chain couples TRBV10-3 to TRBJ2-7; TRBD2 agrees at 16 bases. Here the CDR3 reads CATGTSGGAGEQYF. The DNA of the CDR3 is TGTGCCACCGGGACTAGCGGGGGGGCAGGTGAGCAGTACTTC.